The sequence of this T cell receptor beta chain was determined in a study of blood T cell repertoires in COVID-19. The CDR3 has 16 residues. Germline V gene lookup returns CDR1 SGHRS and CDR2 YFSETQ. V lost 3 bases to trimming and J lost 2 bases, with 16 bases between them. The method was immunoSEQ multiplex PCR; TCRdb's version includes in-frame clones alone and lacks a portion of them. The repertoire holds a few hundred thousand clones, with around 84% as singletons. The sample consisted of peripheral blood. The chain links TRBV5-1 to TRBJ2-3; no firm D call. This TCR was sampled from a middle-aged man with acute or convalescent COVID-19. CDR3 protein: CASSSMTVRTTDTQYF. The CDR3 nucleotides are TGCGCCAGCAGCTCGATGACTGTGAGAACCACAGATACGCAGTATTTT.